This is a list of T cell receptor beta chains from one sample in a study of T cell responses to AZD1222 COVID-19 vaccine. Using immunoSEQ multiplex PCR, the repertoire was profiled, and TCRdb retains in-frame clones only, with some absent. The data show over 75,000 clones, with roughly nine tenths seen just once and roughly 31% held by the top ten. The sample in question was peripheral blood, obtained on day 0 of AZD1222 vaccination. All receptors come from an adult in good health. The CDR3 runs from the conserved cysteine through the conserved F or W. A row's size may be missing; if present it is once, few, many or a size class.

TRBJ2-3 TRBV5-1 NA CASSSGWTSTDTQYF
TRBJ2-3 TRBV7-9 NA CASSLGLGRDTQYF
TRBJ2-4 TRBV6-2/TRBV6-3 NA CASSYPDRGRAKNIQYF
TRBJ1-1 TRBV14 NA CASSRVDENTEAFF
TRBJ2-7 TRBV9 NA CASSLRPGTSGKRPYF
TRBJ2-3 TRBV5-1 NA CASREGSADTQYF
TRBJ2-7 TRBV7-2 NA CASSPVGVTVEQYF
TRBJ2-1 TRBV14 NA CASSLTYNEQFF
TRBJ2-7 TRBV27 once CASRRDRGSYEQYF
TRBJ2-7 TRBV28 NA CASSLWTSGRYEQYF
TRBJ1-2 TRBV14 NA CASSQEGVGYTF